This record covers a single T cell receptor beta chain. The data were obtained in a study of blood T cell repertoires in COVID-19. As for the study in general: Nucleic acid was either cDNA or gDNA, and it came from T cells, B-cell-depleted T cells, or PBMCs.

Sequenced by immunoSEQ multiplex PCR; TCRdb stores in-frame clones only, minus some. The table records about 33,000 clones, more than 75% of them present only once. CDR3 size: 15 residues. After removal of 4 bases from V and 4 bases from J, the junction contained 3 bases not matched to a gene. The germline CDR1 and CDR2 sequences are SNHLY and FYNNEI. V gene TRBV2 combines with J gene TRBJ2-6, with 8 bases identical to TRBD1. Sequenced material: peripheral blood. The TCR originated in a man in his 70s with acute or convalescent COVID-19. CDR3 DNA sequence: TGTGCCAGCAGTGGACAGGGGTCCGGGGCCAACGTCCTGACTTTC. Encoded protein: CASSGQGSGANVLTF.